These 20 T cell receptor beta chains came from one sample sequenced in a study of T cell responses to AZD1222 COVID-19 vaccine. Only in-frame clones appear in the TCRdb table, and some are missing; sequencing was by immunoSEQ multiplex PCR. This sample has 110,000 or so clones, with 70% to 90% found just once. Sample: peripheral blood, taken 28 days after the second AZD1222 dose. The receptor set was obtained from an adult who received the AZD1222 COVID-19 vaccine.

The chain employs TRBV4-3 and TRBJ1-5; tentative D call: TRBD1 (5 bases). Germline V gives CDR1 LGHNA, CDR2 YSLEER. This CDR3 region has 15 residues. Trimming took 1 base from V and 2 from J, leaving 9 bases between them. The CDR3 sequence: CASSQARGGNQPQHF. CDR3 nucleotide sequence: TGCGCCAGCAGCCAAGCACGAGGGGGCAATCAGCCCCAGCATTTT.

The genes are TRBV6-5 and TRBJ2-1, with 8 bases identical to TRBD2. After removal of 8 bases from V and 6 bases from J, the junction contained 9 bases not matched to a gene. The CDR3 extends over 14 amino acids. The germline V gene encodes CDR1 MNHEY and CDR2 SVGAGI. The CDR3 nucleotides are TGTGCCAGCGGATGGACTAGCAGGCCCAATGAGCAGTTCTTC. Protein: CASGWTSRPNEQFF.

The chain joins TRBV19 to TRBJ2-1; 7 nucleotides align to TRBD1. Trimming removed 8 bases from V and 6 bases from J; junction bases left unmatched: 1. The CDR3 contains 11 residues. Germline CDR1 is LNHDA and CDR2 is SQIVND (reference sequence). DNA for the CDR3: TGTGCCAGTTCAGGGGGCAATGAGCAGTTCTTC. Protein: CASSGGNEQFF. The whole variable domain, filled in from reference TRBV19 and TRBJ2-1, reads DGGITQSPKYLFRKEGQNVTLSCEQNLNHDAMYWYRQDPGQGLRLIYYSQIVNDFQKGDIAEGYSVSREKKESFPLTVTSAQKNPTAFYLCASSGGNEQFFGPGTRLTVL.

The chain carries TRBV3-1 (or the pseudogene TRBV3-2) and TRBJ2-2; TRBD2 matches at 9 bases. This CDR3 comprises 15 residues. The germline V gene has CDR1 LGHDT and CDR2 YNNKEL (reference sequence). V was pared by 3 bases and J by 7 bases, with 6 bases of the junction left unmatched. CDR3 in DNA: TGTGCCAGCAGCCACGCGGGGGGGCCGGGCGGGGAGCTGTTTTTT. Translated: CASSHAGGPGGELFF.

The rearrangement links TRBV29-1 to TRBJ1-5; D is unclear. CDR3 size: 12 residues. V lost 4 bases to trimming and J lost 3 bases, with 7 bases between them. Germline CDR1 is SQVTM and CDR2 is ANQGSEA. The CDR3, as DNA: TGCAGCGTTGTGGCAGACAATCAGCCCCAGCATTTT. It is translated as CSVVADNQPQHF. Full variable domain (remainder filled in from reference TRBV29-1 and TRBJ1-5): SAVISQKPSRDICQRGTSLTIQCQVDSQVTMMFWYRQQPGQSLTLIATANQGSEATYESGFVIDKFPISRPNLTFSTLTVSNMSPEDSSIYLCSVVADNQPQHFGDGTRLSIL.

This chain connects TRBV7-9 to TRBJ1-6; D may be TRBD1 (6 bases). Trimming stripped 5 bases from V and 8 bases from J, with 13 bases between. This CDR3 has 14 amino acids. Germline V gene data show CDR1 as SEHNR and CDR2 as FQNEAQ (reference sequence). In nucleotides, the CDR3 is TGTGCCAGCAGCCAACAGGGTTCTCATTCACCCCTCCACTTT. Protein sequence: CASSQQGSHSPLHF.

There are a few counts of this clone. The chain links TRBV19 to TRBJ1-5, with D possibly TRBD1 on 6 matching bases. Germline CDR1 and CDR2: LNHDA and SQIVND (reference sequence). The CDR3 is made up of 20 amino acids. Trimming pared 3 bases from V and 2 bases from J, leaving 26 bases between. CDR3 in DNA: TGTGCCAGTAGTATCCGCCGAGGCACAACCGGACAGACCCGCAATCAGCCCCAGCATTTT. The encoded protein is CASSIRRGTTGQTRNQPQHF.

The chain joins TRBV27 to TRBJ1-1; D unresolved. The CDR3 is 11 amino acids. The V gene's germline CDR1 is MNHEY and CDR2 SMNVEV (reference sequence). Trimming removed 8 bases at V and 4 bases at J, with 8 bases between. Here the CDR3 DNA reads TGTGCCAGCGACCCAGCCACTGAAGCTTTCTTT. This codes for CASDPATEAFF.

The CDR3 coding sequence is TGCGCCAGCAGCCAAGATAACGACAGGGTCTACGAGCAGTACTTC. Protein: CASSQDNDRVYEQYF. The rearrangement joins TRBV4-3 to TRBJ2-7; 7 nucleotides align to TRBD1. Trimming cost V 0 bases and J 3 bases; bases outside gene matches: 5. This CDR3 region has 15 residues. Germline V CDR1 and CDR2: LGHNA, YSLEER.

CDR3 region: CASSPGTGGANEKLFF. The CDR3 nucleotides are TGTGCCAGCAGCCCCGGGACAGGGGGTGCTAATGAAAAACTGTTTTTT. V gene TRBV28 combines with J gene TRBJ1-4; 11 nucleotides align to TRBD1. CDR3 length: 16 amino acids. V shed 6 bases, J shed 3 bases, and the junction held 6 bases outside the gene matches. Germline CDR1 is MDHEN and CDR2 is SYDVKM.

This rearrangement joins TRBV7-9 to TRBJ2-2; no clear D gene. This CDR3 is 15 amino acids long. CDR1 is SEHNR and CDR2 is FQNEAQ in the germline V gene (reference sequence). With 0 bases removed from V and 2 bases from J, the gap between germline ends came to 7 bases. The CDR3 sequence: CASSLAGANTGELFF. Written as DNA, the CDR3 is TGTGCCAGCAGCTTAGCGGGTGCTAACACCGGGGAGCTGTTTTTT.

The chain joins TRBV28 to TRBJ2-7; no reliable D call. Germline V lookup: CDR1 MDHEN, CDR2 SYDVKM. The CDR3 extends over 11 amino acids. Trimming removed 4 bases at V and 2 bases at J, with 3 bases between. Here the CDR3 reads CASSSPYEQYF. The CDR3 region has the DNA TGTGCCAGCAGTTCCCCCTACGAGCAGTACTTC.

This chain joins TRBV5-6 and TRBJ1-4; tentative D call: TRBD1 (6 bases). Per germline, CDR1 SGHDT and CDR2 YYEEEE. CDR3 length: 14 residues. V shed 4 bases and J shed 6 bases, with 13 bases lying between them. The CDR3 sequence: CASSGGQWDEKLFF. The DNA for the CDR3 is TGTGCCAGCAGCGGGGGACAATGGGATGAAAAACTGTTTTTT.

The chain combines TRBV3-1 (or the pseudogene TRBV3-2) with TRBJ2-3; D gene uncertain. In germline, CDR1 is LGHDT, CDR2 YNNKEL (reference sequence). V dropped 1 base and J dropped 4 bases, with 9 bases sitting between them. This CDR3 has 14 amino acids. The CDR3 is CASSQVVSSDTQYF. CDR3 sequence (DNA): TGTGCCAGCAGCCAAGTTGTCAGCTCAGATACGCAGTATTTT.

The genes are TRBV9 and TRBJ2-5; 7 bases fit TRBD2. The germline CDR1 and CDR2 sequences are SGDLS and YYNGEE. The CDR3 length is 17 residues. After removal of 3 bases from V and 2 bases from J, the junction contained 13 bases not matched to a gene. Here the CDR3 reads CASSEAGDSGLQETQYF. CDR3 in DNA: TGTGCCAGCAGCGAGGCGGGAGATAGCGGGCTTCAAGAGACCCAGTACTTC.

CDR3 in DNA: TGTGCCAGCCGCGTTGACCCCCGAAGCACAGATACGCAGTATTTT. This codes for CASRVDPRSTDTQYF. The gene calls are TRBV6-5 and TRBJ2-3; unclear D gene. This CDR3 comprises 15 residues. The V and J ends lost 8 bases and 0 bases respectively, with 15 bases between them. Germline V gene lookup returns CDR1 MNHEY and CDR2 SVGAGI.

The chain has TRBV5-1 and TRBJ2-3, with TRBD2 matching over 9 bases. Germline-derived CDR1 and CDR2 are SGHRS and YFSETQ. The CDR3 has 17 amino acids. With 4 bases clipped from V and 1 base from J, the junction kept 10 bases outside the gene matches. CDR3 amino acids: CASSQAGGQIGTDTQYF. In DNA, the CDR3 is TGCGCCAGCAGCCAGGCGGGGGGGCAGATCGGCACAGATACGCAGTATTTT.

The V gene is TRBV6-5, the J gene TRBJ2-7; possibly TRBD2 for D (5 bases). The germline V gene has CDR1 MNHEY and CDR2 SVGAGI. The germline V and J ends were trimmed by 0 bases and 4 bases, with 13 bases remaining between them. CDR3 size: 15 residues. The CDR3 region is CASSYSMASGYEQYF. The CDR3 region has the DNA TGTGCCAGCAGTTACTCAATGGCATCGGGATACGAGCAGTACTTC.

V and J are TRBV4-3 and TRBJ1-2, with D unclear. Trimming stripped 0 bases from V and 6 bases from J, with 11 bases between. The CDR3 sequence is 14 residues long. CDR1 and CDR2 from the germline V gene are LGHNA and YSLEER. The CDR3 region is CASSQEQSVNGYTF. The DNA of the CDR3 is TGCGCCAGCAGCCAAGAACAGTCAGTTAATGGCTACACCTTC.

This chain connects TRBV6-5 to TRBJ2-1; TRBD2 matches 9 bases. Germline CDR1 reads MNHEY; CDR2 reads SVGAGI. The trim removed 0 bases at V and 8 bases at J, leaving 8 bases unmatched. The CDR3 has 16 amino acids. CDR3 amino acids: CASSYSLAGLWDEQFF. In nucleotides, the CDR3 is TGTGCCAGCAGTTACTCTCTAGCGGGGCTTTGGGATGAGCAGTTCTTC.